The 21 T cell receptor beta chains below were found in one sample sequenced in a study of CD8 T cells in ankylosing spondylitis. Using its own MiXCR run on the 5' RACE reads, TCRdb lists one record per CDR3 protein. This sample has 200,000 or so distinct CDR3 sequences, with 10% to 15% found just once. The sequenced material came from blood, either unsorted or a sorted T cell fraction (not recorded which). All receptors derive from a female donor with ankylosing spondylitis or in good health (not recorded which).

This clonotype was seen a handful of times. The chain links TRBV20-1 to TRBJ2-1; 9 nucleotides agree with TRBD2. The CDR3 is 13 amino acids. Germline assignment: CDR1 DFQATT and CDR2 SNEGSKA (reference sequence). The V segment lost 5 bases and the J segment 6 bases; nucleotides outside the gene matches: 5. The CDR3 protein is CSAYLGLANEQFF. The CDR3 DNA sequence: TGCAGTGCTTATTTGGGACTAGCCAATGAGCAGTTCTTC.

This clonotype was detected ten times or more. V usage is TRBV12-3 or TRBV12-4 and J usage is TRBJ1-5; D is ambiguous. The CDR3 is made up of 14 amino acids. The ends were cut back, 7 bases at V and 0 bases at J, with 10 bases in the middle. The CDR3 loop is CASTTDGSNQPQHF. The CDR3 region has the DNA TGTGCCAGCACCACAGACGGTAGCAATCAGCCCCAGCATTTT.

This clonotype has ten or more counts. The V gene is TRBV28, the J gene TRBJ2-1, with 16 bases that match TRBD2. Trimming removed 7 bases from V and 0 bases from J; junction bases left unmatched: 9. Germline V gene data show CDR1 as MDHEN and CDR2 as SYDVKM. The CDR3 runs 19 residues. The CDR3 loop is CASNSGLAGGQSSYNEQFF. The CDR3 coding sequence is TGTGCCAGCAATTCGGGACTAGCGGGAGGGCAAAGCTCCTACAATGAGCAGTTCTTC.

A note on this clonotype: A read error is possible here, since a much larger clone lies one base away. The chain carries TRBV7-9 and TRBJ1-1; D is ambiguous. The CDR3 loop spans 13 amino acids. Germline V lookup: CDR1 SEHNR, CDR2 FQNEAQ (reference sequence). The CDR3: CATLLTGNTVAFF. The CDR3 bases are TGTGCCACCCTTCTCACGGGTAACACTGTAGCTTTCTTT.

This clonotype was counted ten times or more. The J gene is TRBJ1-1, the V gene TRBV5-8; 10 bases align to TRBD1. The germline V gene encodes CDR1 SGHTS and CDR2 YDEGEE. V gave up 2 bases and J gave up 5 bases; unmatched junction bases: 3. There are 14 residues in the CDR3. This CDR3 is CASSLQGQGTEAFF. As DNA, the CDR3 is TGTGCCAGCAGCTTACAGGGACAGGGGACTGAAGCTTTCTTT.

This clonotype was counted at least ten times. CDR3 residues: CASSQEAGGEQFF. DNA of the CDR3: TGCGCCAGCAGCCAAGAGGCGGGAGGCGAGCAGTTCTTC. The rearrangement joins TRBV4-3 to TRBJ2-1, with 8 bases that match TRBD2. CDR1 is LGHNA, CDR2 YSLEER, per germline. The CDR3 has 13 residues. With V trimmed by 0 bases and J by 10 bases, 2 bases remained unmatched.

This clonotype was observed many times. The CDR3 bases are TGTGCCAGCAGTTCCCGCAGAACCGGCTCTGGAAACACCATATATTTT. Protein sequence: CASSSRRTGSGNTIYF. The rearrangement uses TRBV6-2 or TRBV6-3 and TRBJ1-3, with no clear D. V was trimmed by 4 bases and J by 0 bases, leaving 13 bases between them. The V gene's germline CDR1 is MNHEY and CDR2 SVGEGT. This CDR3 region has 16 residues.

This clonotype has a handful of counts. The V and J genes are TRBV7-3 and TRBJ2-1; 7 nucleotides agree with TRBD2. Trimming removed 0 bases from V and 5 bases from J; junction bases left unmatched: 1. The germline CDR1 and CDR2 sequences are SGHTA and FQGTGA. This CDR3 has 14 amino acids. The CDR3 region has the DNA TGTGCCAGCAGCTTAACGGGAGGGAACAATGAGCAGTTCTTC. Translating it yields CASSLTGGNNEQFF.

This clonotype showed up just a few times. The rearrangement joins TRBV20-1 to TRBJ1-6, with a weak D call TRBD1 (6 bases). Trimming removed 0 bases from V and 7 bases from J, with 13 bases in between. The CDR3 runs 15 residues. The germline CDR1 and CDR2 sequences are DFQATT and SNEGSKA (reference sequence). The CDR3 bases are TGCAGTGCTAGAGACGGGGGGCGCGAAAATTCACCCCTCCACTTT. Translated, it gives CSARDGGRENSPLHF.

Written as DNA, the CDR3 is TGCAGTGCTAGTAACAGGGGAAACACTGAAGCTTTCTTT. Protein product: CSASNRGNTEAFF. The chain uses TRBV20-1 and TRBJ1-1; 7 bases are shared with TRBD1. The CDR3 totals 13 residues. Germline loops: CDR1 DFQATT, CDR2 SNEGSKA (reference sequence). Losses at the gene ends were 3 bases for V and 2 bases for J; bases not matched to a gene: 3.

In its sample, this clonotype was seen a few times. The gene calls are TRBV6-1 and TRBJ2-7, with 12 bases fitting TRBD2. CDR3 length equals 15 residues. The germline CDR1 and CDR2 sequences are MNHNS and SASEGT. The V gene end was trimmed by 2 bases and the J gene end by 10 bases; junction bases not matched to a gene: 9. CDR3 amino acids: CASSEMGLAGREQYF. The DNA of the CDR3 is TGTGCCAGCAGTGAAATGGGACTAGCGGGTCGCGAACAGTACTTC.

This clonotype occurred many times. This chain connects TRBV12-3 or TRBV12-4 to TRBJ2-5; TRBD2 agrees at 10 bases. Trimming took 5 bases from V and 3 from J; bases not matched to a gene: 6. The CDR3 is 15 amino acids. As DNA, the CDR3 is TGTGCCAGCAGTACGATCGGACTAGCGGAAGAGACCCAGTACTTC. This translates into CASSTIGLAEETQYF.

This clonotype was seen only a few times. This sequence joins TRBV20-1 and TRBJ2-7; 11 bases match TRBD1. Germline CDR1 and CDR2: DFQATT and SNEGSKA (reference sequence). With 6 bases clipped from V and 4 bases from J, the junction kept 5 bases outside the gene matches. The CDR3 totals 13 residues. CDR3: CSAEGQGVYEQYF. As DNA, the CDR3 is TGCAGTGCCGAGGGACAGGGGGTATACGAGCAGTACTTC.

This clonotype occurred a few times. The chain is built from TRBV28 and TRBJ2-7; TRBD1 aligns across 9 bases. Germline V lookup: CDR1 MDHEN, CDR2 SYDVKM. Unmatched junction bases numbered 14, after V lost 7 bases and J lost 4 bases. This CDR3 has 16 residues. The CDR3 DNA sequence: TGTGCCAGCAACCCGAGGTGGGGACAGGGAAAATACGAGCAGTACTTC. This codes for CASNPRWGQGKYEQYF.

The rearrangement joins TRBV6-2 or TRBV6-3 to TRBJ2-2; D is tentatively TRBD1 or TRBD2 (5 bases each). CDR3 size: 14 residues. Trimming removed 7 bases from V and 6 bases from J, with 15 bases in between. Germline-derived CDR1 and CDR2 are MNHEY and SVGEGT. The chain's CDR3 is CASKRMGDAGELFF. DNA of the CDR3: TGTGCCAGCAAACGGATGGGGGACGCCGGGGAGCTGTTTTTT.

This clonotype appeared many times. The chain employs TRBV27 and TRBJ2-1, with D possibly being TRBD2 (7 bases). CDR1 is MNHEY, CDR2 SMNVEV, per germline (reference sequence). Trimming stripped 4 bases from V and 10 bases from J, with 17 bases between. The CDR3 runs to 14 residues. CDR3 bases: TGTGCCAGCAGTTATGGGGGGGCAAGGATCGAGCAGTTCTTC. Amino acid sequence: CASSYGGARIEQFF.

This clonotype was picked up many times. For the CDR3, the DNA is TGTGCCAGCAGTTTGGCCTATGGCTACACCTTC. It specifies CASSLAYGYTF. V usage is TRBV12-3 or TRBV12-4 and J usage is TRBJ1-2; D is unresolved. Trimming left V 3 bases short and J 4 bases short, with 3 bases between. The CDR3 extends over 11 amino acids.

The chain has TRBV6-5 and TRBJ1-2; D is ambiguous. This CDR3 has 15 amino acids. Trimming took off 4 bases at V and 0 bases at J, with 12 bases between the two ends. CDR1 is MNHEY, CDR2 SVGAGI, per germline. DNA for the CDR3: TGTGCCAGCAGTTTTGGGTTGTCGGCTAACTATGGCTACACCTTC. Its protein is CASSFGLSANYGYTF.

This clonotype came up a few times. The J gene is TRBJ2-3, the V gene TRBV7-2, with unresolved D. Trimming took off 7 bases at V and 4 bases at J, with 15 bases between the two ends. Germline CDR1 reads SGHTA; CDR2 reads FQGNSA. This CDR3 contains 14 residues. For the CDR3, the DNA is TGTGCCAGCAAAATGGTAGCTGGCGCAGATACGCAGTATTTT. It yields the protein CASKMVAGADTQYF.

The genes are TRBV20-1 and TRBJ2-6; D unresolved. Trimming removed 3 bases from V and 4 bases from J, with 7 bases in between. Germline V gene data show CDR1 as DFQATT and CDR2 as SNEGSKA (reference sequence). The CDR3 loop spans 13 amino acids. The CDR3 reads CSASSTGANVLTF. As DNA, the CDR3 is TGCAGTGCTAGTAGTACAGGGGCCAACGTCCTGACTTTC.

The J gene is TRBJ2-7, the V gene TRBV3-1; TRBD2 might be the D (6 bases). CDR1 is LGHDT, CDR2 YNNKEL, per germline (reference sequence). V was shortened by 0 bases and J by 6 bases, with 12 bases between the two germline ends. CDR3 length: 14 residues. CDR3 sequence reads: CASSQDRASVEQYF. The CDR3 bases are TGTGCCAGCAGCCAAGACCGCGCTAGCGTCGAGCAGTACTTC.